This record concerns one T cell receptor (beta chain) sequence. The antigen is undetermined. The data belong to a study of cytomegalovirus exposure and HLA in healthy donors. General study findings and limits: Being productive about 87% or about 30% of the time was typical of most TCR beta V segments in an earlier analysis.

Looked up from germline, CDR1 is LGHNA and CDR2 is YNFKEQ. J was trimmed by 5 bases and V by 3 bases; bases with no gene match: 3. The CDR3 covers 15 residues. The PCR had 60 Vbeta and 13 Jbeta primers. Generated by immunoSEQ multiplex PCR, the TCRdb table keeps only in-frame clones and is missing some. The sample includes about 200,000 clones, roughly 12% of them seen just once. This chain uses TRBV4-2 with TRBJ2-1; TRBD2 aligns across 11 bases. The specimen was PBMCs. This receptor was obtained from a man aged 50 or older in good health and CMV-seropositive. The chain's CDR3 is CASSQGTSGDNEQFF. The CDR3 DNA sequence: TGTGCCAGCAGCCAGGGGACTAGCGGAGACAATGAGCAGTTCTTC.